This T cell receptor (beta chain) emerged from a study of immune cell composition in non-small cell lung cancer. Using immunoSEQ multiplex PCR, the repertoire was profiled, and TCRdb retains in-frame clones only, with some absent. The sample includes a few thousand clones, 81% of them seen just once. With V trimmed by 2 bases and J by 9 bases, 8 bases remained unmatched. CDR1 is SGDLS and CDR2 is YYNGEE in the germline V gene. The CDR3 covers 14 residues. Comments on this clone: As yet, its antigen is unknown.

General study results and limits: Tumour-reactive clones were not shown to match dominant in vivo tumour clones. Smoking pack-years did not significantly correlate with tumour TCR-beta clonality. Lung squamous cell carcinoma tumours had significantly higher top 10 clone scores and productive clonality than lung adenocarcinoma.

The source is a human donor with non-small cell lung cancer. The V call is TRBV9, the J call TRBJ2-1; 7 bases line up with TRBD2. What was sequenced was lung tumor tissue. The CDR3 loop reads CASSVGSGGAEQFF. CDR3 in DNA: TGTGCCAGCAGCGTGGGCTCGGGAGGAGCTGAGCAGTTCTTC.